This T cell receptor beta chain is from a study of blood T cell dynamics during melanoma immunotherapy. Study details: Standard first-line treatment here was pembrolizumab or nivolumab plus ipilimumab in metastatic melanoma.

With regard to this clone: A read error may account for a junction end that differs from germline.

Time point meaning: week 3, after first cycle of checkpoint inhibitor. Every bulk PBMC sample received the same 350 ng of DNA. Assay used: immunoSEQ multiplex PCR; TCRdb lists only in-frame clones, some missing. Of fewer than 15,000 clones in the sample, roughly 88% were seen once. The sequence was collected from a human donor with melanoma. The sample in question was blood, obtained from a patient treated with checkpoint blockade.

The CDR3 reads CASSSPLTSGRSNEQFF. CDR3 coding DNA: TGTGCCAGCAGTTCTCCTCTGACTAGCGGGAGGAGTAATGAGCAGTTCTTC. V is TRBV10-3 and J is TRBJ2-1; TRBD2 matches 13 bases. The germline V gene has CDR1 ENHRY and CDR2 SYGVKD. The CDR3 loop spans 17 amino acids.